One and the same sample provided the 7 T cell receptor beta chains below, sequenced in a study of blood T cell repertoires in COVID-19 (dated by TCRdb to the early 2020s). Receptor amplification or capture employed the immunoSEQ multiplex PCR assay. TCRdb's version of the immuneACCESS table is confined to in-frame rearrangements and falls short of the full clone set. An unresolved V gene accounts for under half of the shortfall where checked; the remainder is of unknown origin. The sample profile shows some 150,000 clones; roughly 87% of them were found once. The ten largest make up roughly 4% of the sample. The specimen sequenced was peripheral blood. The receptor set was obtained from an older woman with active or convalescent COVID-19.

This chain's CDR3 is CASSQDGTGMIGNQPQHF. DNA of the CDR3: TGCGCCAGCAGCCAAGATGGGACAGGGATGATAGGCAATCAGCCCCAGCATTTT. This chain connects TRBV4-1 to TRBJ1-5; TRBD1 agrees at 9 bases. The CDR3 is 18 amino acids. V lost 0 bases to trimming and J lost 2 bases; unmatched junction nucleotides: 8. Germline-derived CDR1 and CDR2 are MGHRA and YSYEKL.

This sequence joins TRBV21-1 and TRBJ2-3; the table's TRBD1 call for D was not verified on the DNA. TRBV21-1 is a known pseudogene. The CDR3 length is 15 residues. This chain's CDR3 is CASSPPGHQTDTQYF. As DNA, the CDR3 is TGTGCCAGCAGCCCTCCGGGACATCAAACGGATACGCAGTATTTT.

DNA for the CDR3: TGTGCCAGCAGCTTGGGGGAGCGTGGCTACACCTTC. This gives the protein CASSLGERGYTF. The chain employs TRBV5-4 and TRBJ1-2; the D is unclear. This CDR3 has 12 amino acids. The germline CDR1 and CDR2 sequences are SGHNT and YYREEE (reference sequence). V dropped 0 bases and J dropped 7 bases, with 7 bases sitting between them.

The chain is built from TRBV19 and TRBJ2-7, with unresolved D. V shed 1 base and J shed 2 bases, with 15 bases lying between them. In germline, CDR1 is LNHDA, CDR2 SQIVND (reference sequence). The CDR3 consists of 16 residues. The CDR3 nucleotides read TGTGCCAGTAGTATAGGAGGCAGTCTAGGTACCTACGAGCAGTACTTC. Its protein is CASSIGGSLGTYEQYF.

The chain combines TRBV9 with TRBJ1-3, with TRBD1 identical over 9 bases. CDR1 and CDR2 from the germline V gene are SGDLS and YYNGEE. The CDR3 has 16 residues. The trim removed 3 bases at V and 2 bases at J, leaving 6 bases unmatched. The CDR3: CASSAHRGRAGNTIYF. The CDR3 DNA sequence: TGTGCCAGCAGCGCCCACAGGGGGCGAGCTGGAAACACCATATATTTT.

CDR3 residues: CASSAFLTGGNEQFF. The DNA of the CDR3 is TGCGCCAGCAGCGCGTTTCTGACAGGGGGAAACGAGCAGTTCTTC. This chain uses TRBV5-1 with TRBJ2-1, with 9 bases identical to TRBD1. The V gene end was trimmed by 4 bases and the J gene end by 10 bases; junction bases not matched to a gene: 12. CDR1 and CDR2 from the germline V gene are SGHRS and YFSETQ. CDR3 size: 15 residues. Filled out from reference TRBV5-1 and TRBJ2-1, the complete variable domain reads KAGVTQTPRYLIKTRGQQVTLSCSPISGHRSVSWYQQTPGQGLQFLFEYFSETQRNKGNFPGRFSGRQFSNSRSEMNVSTLELGDSALYLCASSAFLTGGNEQFFGPGTRLTVL.

This clone was seen only once. The chain links TRBV18 to TRBJ1-3, with D possibly TRBD1 on 6 matching bases. The CDR3 is made up of 16 amino acids. V gave up 0 bases and J gave up 0 bases, with 9 bases separating them. The germline gives CDR1 KGHSH, CDR2 LQKENI. CDR3: CASSPPARGSGNTIYF. CDR3 coding DNA: TGTGCCAGCTCACCACCGGCCAGGGGCTCTGGAAACACCATATATTTT.